Listed here are 24 T cell receptor beta chains from one sample, sequenced in a study of early T cells in non-severe SARS-CoV-2 infection. TCRdb redid the calling of the 5' RACE reads with MiXCR, one entry per CDR3 protein. The data show 75,000 to 100,000 distinct CDR3 sequences, approximately 17% seen once. Sequenced sample: whole blood. These TCRs come from an adult who was a healthcare worker with PCR-confirmed SARS-CoV-2 infection or an uninfected control (not recorded which).

This clonotype was picked up a small number of times. The V gene is TRBV27, the J gene TRBJ2-3; 11 bases are a match to TRBD2. V lost 0 bases and J lost 3; bases outside the gene matches: 11. The CDR3 consists of 19 residues. CDR1 and CDR2 from the germline V gene are MNHEY and SMNVEV (reference sequence). The CDR3 DNA sequence: TGTGCCAGCAGTTTATCGCCCACTAGCGGGGGTGGGTTGACAGATACGCAGTATTTT. The encoded protein is CASSLSPTSGGGLTDTQYF.

This clonotype turned up a few times. This sequence joins TRBV5-1 and TRBJ1-1, with a possible D match to TRBD1 (5 bases). Germline V lookup: CDR1 SGHRS, CDR2 YFSETQ. The CDR3 loop spans 15 amino acids. Trimming removed 4 bases from V and 4 bases from J, with 17 bases in between. CDR3 in amino acids: CASSRVGESVTEAFF. Here the CDR3 DNA reads TGCGCCAGCAGCCGGGTGGGGGAGTCCGTCACTGAAGCTTTCTTT.

The chain has TRBV5-1 and TRBJ1-5, with D hard to call. The CDR3 is 13 amino acids. Germline CDR1 and CDR2: SGHRS and YFSETQ. V was clipped by 5 bases and J by 4 bases, with 10 bases between them. The CDR3 reads CASSSGFNQPQHF. The CDR3 DNA follows: TGCGCCAGCAGTTCGGGATTTAATCAGCCCCAGCATTTT.

The genes are TRBV27 and TRBJ2-1; no reliable D call. The germline gives CDR1 MNHEY, CDR2 SMNVEV (reference sequence). V was clipped by 3 bases and J by 5 bases, with 14 bases between them. The CDR3 extends over 15 amino acids. In DNA form, the CDR3 reads TGTGCCAGCAGTTTTCACCCGGGCCCTGACAATGAGCAGTTCTTC. Encoded protein: CASSFHPGPDNEQFF.

This clonotype was detected a few times. This sequence joins TRBV11-2 and TRBJ2-7, with TRBD1 as a possible D gene (5 bases). Germline CDR1 and CDR2: SGHAT and FQNNGV. V shed 2 bases and J shed 7 bases, with 18 bases lying between them. This CDR3 has 15 residues. CDR3 loop: CASSLTLIGVGEQYF. The DNA for the CDR3 is TGTGCCAGCAGCTTAACTTTGATAGGGGTTGGAGAGCAGTACTTC.

This chain uses TRBV13 with TRBJ2-2; TRBD1 agrees at 11 bases. Germline CDR1 PRHDT, CDR2 FYEKMQ (reference sequence). This CDR3 spans 16 amino acids. V lost 4 bases to trimming and J lost 4 bases; unmatched junction nucleotides: 5. The CDR3 DNA sequence: TGTGCCAGCAGCTCTACCGGGACAGGGGGCACCGGGGAGCTGTTTTTT. Translation gives CASSSTGTGGTGELFF.

In DNA form, the CDR3 reads TGTGCCAGCAGCTTGGTACTCGATCGCTTCTTGGATGAGCAGTTCTTC. Protein sequence: CASSLVLDRFLDEQFF. The V call is TRBV7-8, the J call TRBJ2-1; D remains unclear. CDR3 size: 16 residues. The germline CDR1 and CDR2 sequences are SGHVS and FQNEAQ. V lost 3 bases to trimming and J lost 8 bases, with 20 bases between them.

The rearrangement links TRBV27 to TRBJ1-1, with 9 bases lining up with TRBD1. The CDR3 sequence is 18 residues long. V gave up 0 bases and J gave up 1 base; unmatched junction bases: 9. Germline CDR1 reads MNHEY; CDR2 reads SMNVEV (reference sequence). DNA for the CDR3: TGTGCCAGCAGTTTATCAAGGGATGGGGGACAGGGGAACACTGAAGCTTTCTTT. Its translation: CASSLSRDGGQGNTEAFF.

This rearrangement joins TRBV6-1 to TRBJ1-1; 7 bases align to TRBD1. With 7 bases clipped from V and 5 bases from J, the junction kept 7 bases outside the gene matches. CDR3 length equals 13 residues. The germline V gene has CDR1 MNHNS and CDR2 SASEGT. The CDR3 loop reads CASTLTGDTEAFF. DNA of the CDR3: TGTGCCAGCACATTAACAGGGGATACTGAAGCTTTCTTT.

This sequence joins TRBV6-6 and TRBJ1-1; 7 nucleotides match TRBD1. The CDR3 is 14 amino acids. Germline lookup yields CDR1 MNHNY and CDR2 SVGAGI (reference sequence). The V gene end was trimmed by 5 bases and the J gene end by 4 bases; junction bases not matched to a gene: 7. CDR3 sequence: CASSRSGGGTEAFF. DNA of the CDR3: TGTGCCAGCAGTCGCTCAGGGGGTGGCACTGAAGCTTTCTTT.

This clonotype was picked up one time. A read error is possible here, since a much larger clone lies one base away. The chain has TRBV28 and TRBJ2-3; TRBD2 might be the D (6 bases). Germline CDR1 and CDR2: MDHEN and SYDVKM. CDR3 length: 13 amino acids. CDR3 loop: CACSLSGGDTQYF. Here the CDR3 DNA reads TGTGCCTGCAGTTTAAGCGGAGGGGATACGCAGTATTTT. Variable domain in full (rest from reference TRBV28 and TRBJ2-3): DVKVTQSSRYLVKRTGEKVFLECVQDMDHENMFWYRQDPGLGLRLIYFSYDVKMKEKGDIPEGYSVSREKKERFSLILESASTNQTSMYLCACSLSGGDTQYFGPGTRLTVL.

V gene TRBV28 combines with J gene TRBJ1-2, with D perhaps TRBD1 (5 bases). This CDR3 region has 13 residues. Germline V lookup: CDR1 MDHEN, CDR2 SYDVKM. Trimming removed 6 bases from V and 4 bases from J, with 12 bases in between. The CDR3 spells CASRGGGAYGYTF. The CDR3 nucleotides read TGTGCCAGCAGGGGGGGAGGAGCCTATGGCTACACCTTC.

This chain uses TRBV6-6 with TRBJ2-7; TRBD1 agrees at 7 bases. J gave up 1 base and V 0 bases, and 6 bases lay outside the gene matches. Germline V gene data show CDR1 as MNHNY and CDR2 as SVGAGI (reference sequence). CDR3 size: 16 residues. CDR3 coding DNA: TGTGCCAGCAGTTACTCCGGGACAGAAGGTTCCTACGAGCAGTACTTC. Amino acids: CASSYSGTEGSYEQYF.

In this sample, this clonotype turned up many times. This rearrangement joins TRBV5-8 to TRBJ1-5; the D gene is possibly TRBD1 (6 bases). The CDR3 loop spans 15 amino acids. Trimming took off 4 bases at V and 0 bases at J, with 11 bases between the two ends. Germline V gene data show CDR1 as SGHTS and CDR2 as YDEGEE. CDR3 residues: CASSRRQDSNQPQHF. The CDR3 region has the DNA TGTGCCAGCAGCCGCCGACAGGATAGCAATCAGCCCCAGCATTTT.

The chain has TRBV6-5 and TRBJ1-6; possibly TRBD1 for D (5 bases). This CDR3 contains 14 residues. With 5 bases removed from V and 6 bases from J, the gap between germline ends came to 11 bases. Germline-derived CDR1 and CDR2 are MNHEY and SVGAGI. The CDR3 DNA sequence: TGTGCCAGCAGTCTAAGGGGCAGTAATTCACCCCTCCACTTT. Protein: CASSLRGSNSPLHF.

This clonotype came up a few times. The J gene is TRBJ2-7, the V gene TRBV29-1, with no clear D. V dropped 0 bases and J dropped 3 bases, with 9 bases sitting between them. The CDR3 is 13 residues long. Germline V lookup: CDR1 SQVTM, CDR2 ANQGSEA. The DNA for the CDR3 is TGCAGCGTTGAAGATCGGCACCACTACGAGCAGTACTTC. It codes for CSVEDRHHYEQYF.

The chain employs TRBV6-2 or TRBV6-3 and TRBJ1-5, with no clear D. CDR1 and CDR2 from the germline V gene are MNHEY and SVGEGT. This CDR3 is built from 14 residues. V lost 8 bases, J lost 1 base, and 12 bases lay in between. Here the CDR3 DNA reads TGTGCCAGCCAGCGCGGGGAGAGCAATCAGCCCCAGCATTTT. This codes for CASQRGESNQPQHF.

This clonotype was seen more than once but under ten times. This chain links TRBV10-3 with TRBJ1-2, with D uncertain. V was cut by 5 bases and J by 0 bases, with 13 bases left in between. The CDR3 contains 15 residues. Germline loops: CDR1 ENHRY, CDR2 SYGVKD. CDR3 loop: CAISRATISNYGYTF. The CDR3 region has the DNA TGTGCCATCAGTCGGGCCACCATCTCTAACTATGGCTACACCTTC.

This clonotype came up many times. The chain has TRBV21-1 and TRBJ2-6; the table names TRBD2, a call not compared with the DNA. TRBV21-1 has pseudogene status. This CDR3 comprises 19 residues. CDR3 coding DNA: TGTGCCAGCAGCAAAGAAATAGCGGGAGGAACCGCCGGGGCCAACGTCCTGACTTTC. It specifies CASSKEIAGGTAGANVLTF.

In its sample, this clonotype was seen a few times. The genes are TRBV5-5 and TRBJ2-4; TRBD2 matches 8 bases. J gave up 0 bases and V 2 bases, and 4 bases lay outside the gene matches. The germline V gene encodes CDR1 SGHKS and CDR2 YYEKEE (reference sequence). The CDR3 runs 16 residues. CDR3 region: CASSLRLAIAKNIQYF. The DNA for the CDR3 is TGTGCCAGCAGCTTAAGACTAGCGATAGCCAAAAACATTCAGTACTTC.

This clonotype was picked up a small number of times. The genes are TRBV5-4 and TRBJ1-2; a weak D match, TRBD1 (6 bases). CDR1 and CDR2 from the germline V gene are SGHNT and YYREEE (reference sequence). Trimming took off 3 bases at V and 3 bases at J, with 15 bases between the two ends. The CDR3 extends over 15 amino acids. The CDR3 loop is CASSSDSVEDYGYTF. DNA of the CDR3: TGTGCCAGCAGCTCGGACAGTGTAGAGGACTATGGCTACACCTTC.

J is TRBJ2-7 and V is TRBV28; either TRBD1 or TRBD2 may supply D (5 bases each). The CDR3 contains 13 residues. CDR1 and CDR2 from the germline V gene are MDHEN and SYDVKM. V was shortened by 2 bases and J by 2 bases, with 7 bases between the two germline ends. CDR3 in DNA: TGTGCCAGCAGTTTACGGGGCACCTACGAGCAGTACTTC. Its translation: CASSLRGTYEQYF.

This clonotype was seen a few times. This chain joins TRBV19 and TRBJ2-7; D is ambiguous. V was clipped by 7 bases and J by 1 base, with 11 bases between them. The CDR3 consists of 13 residues. Looked up from germline, CDR1 is LNHDA and CDR2 is SQIVND (reference sequence). CDR3 DNA sequence: TGTGCCAGTATGGGGTCAATGTCCTACGAGCAGTACTTC. Protein product: CASMGSMSYEQYF. The full variable domain, completed using reference TRBV19 and TRBJ2-7, is DGGITQSPKYLFRKEGQNVTLSCEQNLNHDAMYWYRQDPGQGLRLIYYSQIVNDFQKGDIAEGYSVSREKKESFPLTVTSAQKNPTAFYLCASMGSMSYEQYFGPGTRLTVT.

The chain carries TRBV19 and TRBJ2-3; 9 nucleotides match TRBD2. This CDR3 region has 14 residues. Germline loops: CDR1 LNHDA, CDR2 SQIVND (reference sequence). The trim removed 9 bases at V and 3 bases at J, leaving 7 bases unmatched. CDR3 residues: CARVAGEGTDTQYF. The CDR3, as DNA: TGTGCCAGAGTAGCGGGAGAGGGTACAGATACGCAGTATTTT.